Here is one T cell receptor beta chain with its context. Its antigen is not known. The data were obtained in a study of cytomegalovirus exposure and HLA in healthy donors. General observations from the study: The study recorded fewer than 200 TCR beta chains that were cytomegalovirus-associated.

PCR involved 60 Vbeta and 13 Jbeta primers. TCRdb's table, derived via immunoSEQ multiplex PCR, lists solely in-frame clones and lacks some. Seen here are 100,000 to 150,000 clones, over 65% observed once, and the top ten hold 1.8%. The clonotype comes from a man aged 18 to 30 in good health and CMV-seronegative. The specimen was PBMCs.

Here the CDR3 reads CASSLVVSVSTDTQYF. CDR3 nucleotides: TGTGCCAGCAGCTTAGTAGTTTCGGTCAGCACAGATACGCAGTATTTT. The chain joins TRBV7-2 to TRBJ2-3; D gene unclear. V shed 1 base and J shed 0 bases, with 11 bases lying between them. The germline gives CDR1 SGHTA, CDR2 FQGNSA. CDR3 size: 16 residues.